This TCR beta chain was sequenced during a study of T cells after yellow fever vaccination. Overall study results and limits: Highly abundant clonotypes carried over from the bulk population could end up in FACS-sorted repertoires as contaminants. Weaker, the secondary response peaked sooner, at day 5 versus 15.

A universal primer site and UMIs were added as TCR cDNA was made by 5'RACE template switching. Each CDR3 protein is one row after TCRdb ran MiXCR on the 5' RACE reads. The table records 250,000 to 300,000 distinct CDR3 sequences, over 10% of them present only once. There are a few counts of this clonotype. What it recognizes is unknown. This TCR was sampled from a man younger than 45 who received the YFV17D yellow fever vaccine. The source material was CD4+ T cells sorted from PBMCs, sampled 45 days after the yellow fever booster vaccination.

The CDR3, as DNA: TGCAGTGCAAACCGAATGAATACTGATACGCAGTATTTT. It codes for CSANRMNTDTQYF. The chain links TRBV20-1 to TRBJ2-3; the D is unclear. This CDR3 spans 13 amino acids. Trimming took off 6 bases at V and 6 bases at J, with 16 bases between the two ends. CDR1 and CDR2 from the germline V gene are DFQATT and SNEGSKA (reference sequence).